The entry below gives a single T cell receptor (beta chain) sequence along with its context. Its antigen is still unknown. The data were taken from a study of radiotherapy plus CTLA-4 blockade in lung cancer. Study results and caveats: It was early blood T cell clone dynamics, with interferon-beta, that reportedly best predicted response.

TCRdb's copy holds only in-frame clones and misses some; the assay was immunoSEQ multiplex PCR. The sample yields around 70,000 clones, 76% seen once. Treatment of patients with chemo-refractory metastatic non-small-cell lung cancer consisted of focal radiation plus CTLA-4 blockade with ipilimumab. The CDR3 sequence is 13 residues long. Trimming took 2 bases from V and 6 from J, leaving 11 bases between them. CDR1 and CDR2 from the germline V gene are SGHDT and YYEEEE. The rearrangement joins TRBV5-6 to TRBJ1-2, with D perhaps TRBD1 (5 bases). This specimen consisted of peripheral blood, obtained from a patient treated with radiotherapy plus ipilimumab. The sequence was collected from a human donor with non-small cell lung cancer whose response to radiotherapy plus ipilimumab could not be evaluated. Some clones in this sample may be carry-over from other donors' samples. This CDR3 reads CASSLPQGNGYTF. The CDR3 bases are TGTGCCAGCAGCTTACCCCAGGGAAATGGCTACACCTTC.